This is a list of T cell receptor beta chains from one sample in a study of CD8+ T cells in alopecia areata. Some clones are missing from TCRdb's copy, which holds only in-frame ones; the method was immunoSEQ multiplex PCR. Here the sample spans about 140,000 clones, roughly four fifths being singletons. This specimen was CD8+ T cells sorted from blood, taken at week 4, from a patient treated with tofacitinib. All receptors derive from a human donor with alopecia areata. The CDR3 runs from the conserved cysteine through the conserved F or W. The order of the fields is D gene, clone size, J gene, V gene, CDR3 protein, CDR3 DNA. A D gene is named only where the DNA matches it firmly. Clone size, where shown, is once, few, many, or a class for clones that have expanded.

d_gene: TRBD2
abundance: -
j_gene: TRBJ2-3
v_gene: TRBV7-9
CDR3aa: CASQLGTSADTQYF
CDR3nt: TGTGCCAGCCAGCTGGGGACTAGCGCAGATACGCAGTATTTT

d_gene: -
abundance: once
j_gene: TRBJ2-5
v_gene: TRBV9
CDR3aa: CASSVNPASETQYF
CDR3nt: TGTGCCAGCAGCGTAAACCCAGCATCCGAGACCCAGTACTTC

d_gene: -
abundance: -
j_gene: TRBJ2-1
v_gene: TRBV9
CDR3aa: CASSVVVSEQFF
CDR3nt: TGTGCCAGCAGCGTCGTAGTCAGTGAGCAGTTCTTC

d_gene: TRBD2
abundance: -
j_gene: TRBJ2-3
v_gene: TRBV11-2
CDR3aa: CASSSSGGPGDTQYF
CDR3nt: TGTGCCAGCAGCTCTAGCGGGGGCCCCGGAGATACGCAGTATTTT

d_gene: -
abundance: -
j_gene: TRBJ2-1
v_gene: TRBV2
CDR3aa: CASSEGQLEQFF
CDR3nt: TGTGCCAGCAGTGAAGGTCAGCTTGAGCAGTTCTTC

d_gene: -
abundance: -
j_gene: TRBJ1-1
v_gene: TRBV6-5
CDR3aa: CASSFRGSHTEAFF
CDR3nt: TGTGCCAGCAGTTTCCGGGGCTCGCACACTGAAGCTTTCTTT

d_gene: TRBD1
abundance: -
j_gene: TRBJ2-7
v_gene: TRBV6-5
CDR3aa: CASSSDRAPGEQYF
CDR3nt: TGTGCCAGCAGTTCTGACAGGGCGCCGGGCGAGCAGTACTTC

d_gene: -
abundance: -
j_gene: TRBJ2-7
v_gene: TRBV7-9
CDR3aa: CASSLIQEQYF
CDR3nt: TGTGCCAGCAGCTTAATTCAAGAGCAGTACTTC

d_gene: TRBD1
abundance: -
j_gene: TRBJ1-2
v_gene: TRBV13
CDR3aa: CASSQQGRVYGYTF
CDR3nt: TGTGCCAGCAGCCAACAGGGGCGAGTCTACGGCTACACCTTC

d_gene: TRBD1
abundance: -
j_gene: TRBJ1-2
v_gene: TRBV7-9
CDR3aa: CASSKGGIGYTF
CDR3nt: TGTGCCAGCAGCAAAGGGGGCATTGGCTACACCTTC

d_gene: TRBD1
abundance: -
j_gene: TRBJ2-7
v_gene: TRBV7-9
CDR3aa: CASSRRAGTGPYEQYF
CDR3nt: TGTGCCAGCAGCCGACGAGCCGGGACAGGCCCCTACGAGCAGTACTTC

d_gene: -
abundance: -
j_gene: TRBJ2-7
v_gene: TRBV7-9
CDR3aa: CASSHRDPSYEQYF
CDR3nt: TGTGCCAGCAGCCACCGGGACCCTTCCTACGAGCAGTACTTC

d_gene: TRBD2
abundance: -
j_gene: TRBJ2-5
v_gene: TRBV4-2
CDR3aa: CASSQEGSGGAQTQYF
CDR3nt: TGTGCCAGCAGCCAAGAGGGGAGCGGGGGGGCACAGACCCAGTACTTC

d_gene: -
abundance: -
j_gene: TRBJ1-1
v_gene: TRBV11-2
CDR3aa: CASSSSGALNTEAFF
CDR3nt: TGTGCCAGCAGCTCTTCCGGGGCCCTCAACACTGAAGCTTTCTTT

d_gene: TRBD2
abundance: -
j_gene: TRBJ2-5
v_gene: TRBV14
CDR3aa: CASSYYLAGNQETQYF
CDR3nt: TGTGCCAGCAGCTACTATCTAGCGGGCAACCAAGAGACCCAGTACTTC

d_gene: -
abundance: -
j_gene: TRBJ1-2
v_gene: TRBV29-1
CDR3aa: CSVDGDGGGNGYTF
CDR3nt: TGCAGCGTTGATGGCGATGGGGGAGGGAATGGCTACACCTTC

d_gene: TRBD1
abundance: -
j_gene: TRBJ1-6
v_gene: TRBV7-9
CDR3aa: CASRRDRKEGSPLHF
CDR3nt: TGTGCCAGCAGACGGGACAGGAAAGAAGGTTCACCCCTCCACTTT

d_gene: -
abundance: -
j_gene: TRBJ2-7
v_gene: TRBV5-6
CDR3aa: CASSFSAGAFYEQYF
CDR3nt: TGTGCCAGCAGCTTTTCTGCGGGTGCATTCTACGAGCAGTACTTC

d_gene: -
abundance: once
j_gene: TRBJ1-2
v_gene: TRBV7-9
CDR3aa: CASSADGGFHYGYTF
CDR3nt: TGTGCCAGCAGCGCGGACGGTGGATTTCACTATGGCTACACCTTC

d_gene: -
abundance: -
j_gene: TRBJ1-1
v_gene: TRBV6-6
CDR3aa: CASSQVQDGMNTEAFF
CDR3nt: TGTGCCAGCAGTCAAGTACAGGACGGAATGAACACTGAAGCTTTCTTT

d_gene: TRBD2
abundance: -
j_gene: TRBJ2-1
v_gene: TRBV13
CDR3aa: CASSLGLAGGLSYNEQFF
CDR3nt: TGTGCCAGCAGCCTGGGACTAGCGGGGGGACTCTCCTACAATGAGCAGTTCTTC

d_gene: -
abundance: -
j_gene: TRBJ1-2
v_gene: TRBV4-3
CDR3aa: CASSQERYNYGYTF
CDR3nt: TGCGCCAGCAGCCAAGAAAGATATAACTATGGCTACACCTTC

d_gene: -
abundance: -
j_gene: TRBJ2-1
v_gene: TRBV25-1
CDR3aa: CASSTGAGSSEQFF
CDR3nt: TGTGCCAGCAGCACTGGGGCAGGGTCTTCGGAGCAGTTCTTC

d_gene: TRBD1
abundance: -
j_gene: TRBJ2-7
v_gene: TRBV27
CDR3aa: CASSLSSTGGSEQYF
CDR3nt: TGTGCCAGCAGTTTATCATCAACAGGGGGGTCCGAGCAGTACTTC

d_gene: TRBD2
abundance: once
j_gene: TRBJ2-5
v_gene: TRBV7-2
CDR3aa: CASSSGTSVGAETQYF
CDR3nt: TGTGCCAGCAGCTCCGGGACTAGTGTGGGGGCAGAGACCCAGTACTTC

d_gene: -
abundance: -
j_gene: TRBJ2-7
v_gene: TRBV27
CDR3aa: CASSLTGDYEQYF
CDR3nt: TGTGCCAGCAGTTTAACAGGCGACTACGAGCAGTACTTC

d_gene: -
abundance: -
j_gene: TRBJ1-4
v_gene: TRBV7-9
CDR3aa: CASSFVPTNEKLFF
CDR3nt: TGTGCCAGCAGCTTCGTCCCAACTAATGAAAAACTGTTTTTT

d_gene: -
abundance: -
j_gene: TRBJ2-3
v_gene: TRBV7-3
CDR3aa: CASSLGRSHTDTQYF
CDR3nt: TGTGCCAGCAGCTTAGGACGGAGCCACACAGATACGCAGTATTTT

d_gene: -
abundance: -
j_gene: TRBJ2-7
v_gene: TRBV29-1
CDR3aa: CSVEDWGGPYEQYF
CDR3nt: TGCAGCGTTGAAGACTGGGGGGGGCCCTACGAGCAGTACTTC

d_gene: -
abundance: -
j_gene: TRBJ2-1
v_gene: TRBV7-8
CDR3aa: CASSFRRGPNEQFF
CDR3nt: TGTGCCAGCAGCTTTCGGCGGGGACCCAATGAGCAGTTCTTC

d_gene: -
abundance: once
j_gene: TRBJ2-6
v_gene: TRBV9
CDR3aa: CASSPRDLFSGANVLTF
CDR3nt: TGTGCCAGCAGCCCAAGGGACCTTTTCTCTGGGGCCAACGTCCTGACTTTC

d_gene: -
abundance: -
j_gene: TRBJ1-2
v_gene: TRBV2
CDR3aa: CASRPRGGDYTF
CDR3nt: TGTGCCAGCAGGCCCCGCGGAGGGGACTACACCTTC

d_gene: -
abundance: once
j_gene: TRBJ2-1
v_gene: TRBV9
CDR3aa: CASSPTGAVNEQFF
CDR3nt: TGTGCCAGCAGCCCCACCGGGGCCGTAAATGAGCAGTTCTTC

d_gene: -
abundance: -
j_gene: TRBJ1-3
v_gene: TRBV27
CDR3aa: CASSPLGGRDTIYF
CDR3nt: TGTGCCAGCAGCCCCCTGGGTGGGAGAGACACCATATATTTT

d_gene: TRBD1
abundance: -
j_gene: TRBJ2-7
v_gene: TRBV15
CDR3aa: CATRGKGAGQYF
CDR3nt: TGTGCCACCCGTGGAAAGGGGGCAGGGCAGTACTTC

d_gene: -
abundance: -
j_gene: TRBJ2-7
v_gene: TRBV7-2
CDR3aa: CASSHGRSYEQYF
CDR3nt: TGTGCCAGCAGCCACGGGAGAAGCTACGAGCAGTACTTC

d_gene: -
abundance: -
j_gene: TRBJ2-7
v_gene: TRBV29-1
CDR3aa: CSVSRGAGSYEQYF
CDR3nt: TGCAGCGTAAGTCGAGGAGCCGGCTCCTACGAGCAGTACTTC

d_gene: TRBD2
abundance: -
j_gene: TRBJ2-7
v_gene: TRBV4-1
CDR3aa: CASSPTGGTYEQYF
CDR3nt: TGCGCCAGCAGCCCCACCGGGGGGACCTACGAGCAGTACTTC

d_gene: -
abundance: once
j_gene: TRBJ1-1
v_gene: TRBV5-1
CDR3aa: CASSPKTGYTEAFF
CDR3nt: TGCGCCAGCAGCCCGAAGACAGGTTACACTGAAGCTTTCTTT

d_gene: -
abundance: -
j_gene: TRBJ1-1
v_gene: TRBV6-6
CDR3aa: CASSSRTEAFF
CDR3nt: TGTGCCAGCAGTTCAAGGACTGAAGCTTTCTTT

d_gene: -
abundance: -
j_gene: TRBJ2-1
v_gene: TRBV5-1
CDR3aa: CASSFRLGDNEQFF
CDR3nt: TGCGCCAGCAGCTTCCGACTGGGCGACAATGAGCAGTTCTTC

d_gene: -
abundance: -
j_gene: TRBJ2-5
v_gene: TRBV25-1
CDR3aa: CASSDWDRETQYF
CDR3nt: TGTGCCAGCAGTGATTGGGATCGGGAGACCCAGTACTTC

d_gene: -
abundance: -
j_gene: TRBJ2-1
v_gene: TRBV9
CDR3aa: CASSVGAGYNEQFF
CDR3nt: TGTGCCAGCAGCGTAGGGGCAGGTTACAATGAGCAGTTCTTC

d_gene: TRBD1
abundance: -
j_gene: TRBJ2-7
v_gene: TRBV4-1
CDR3aa: CASSGDRGYSYEQYF
CDR3nt: TGCGCCAGCAGCGGAGACAGGGGGTATTCCTACGAGCAGTACTTC

d_gene: -
abundance: -
j_gene: TRBJ1-1
v_gene: TRBV27
CDR3aa: CASSLSGKLHEAFF
CDR3nt: TGTGCCAGCAGTTTATCGGGGAAGCTCCATGAAGCTTTCTTT

d_gene: TRBD2
abundance: once
j_gene: TRBJ2-5
v_gene: TRBV7-9
CDR3aa: CASSLGTSGEKETQYF
CDR3nt: TGTGCCAGCAGCTTAGGGACTAGCGGGGAGAAAGAGACCCAGTACTTC

d_gene: TRBD2
abundance: -
j_gene: TRBJ2-7
v_gene: TRBV30
CDR3aa: CAWAGLGTSGYEQYF
CDR3nt: TGTGCCTGGGCCGGGCTCGGGACTAGCGGCTACGAGCAGTACTTC

d_gene: -
abundance: -
j_gene: TRBJ2-7
v_gene: TRBV27
CDR3aa: CASSLVQGGYEQYF
CDR3nt: TGTGCCAGCAGTTTAGTGCAGGGTGGCTACGAGCAGTACTTC

d_gene: -
abundance: -
j_gene: TRBJ1-4
v_gene: TRBV2
CDR3aa: CASSATGWVEKLFF
CDR3nt: TGTGCCAGCAGTGCGACAGGTTGGGTCGAAAAACTGTTTTTT

d_gene: TRBD1
abundance: few
j_gene: TRBJ2-7
v_gene: TRBV7-9
CDR3aa: CASSLGGQLYEQYF
CDR3nt: TGTGCCAGCAGCTTAGGGGGACAGCTGTACGAGCAGTACTTC

d_gene: -
abundance: -
j_gene: TRBJ2-7
v_gene: TRBV23-1
CDR3aa: CASTPSRLFLSYEQYF
CDR3nt: TGCGCCAGCACCCCTTCCAGGCTCTTCCTCTCCTACGAGCAGTACTTC

d_gene: -
abundance: -
j_gene: TRBJ1-1
v_gene: TRBV5-6
CDR3aa: CASSFGREAFF
CDR3nt: TGTGCCAGCAGCTTCGGCAGGGAAGCTTTCTTT

d_gene: -
abundance: -
j_gene: TRBJ2-3
v_gene: TRBV4-3
CDR3aa: CASSQGETSSTDTQYF
CDR3nt: TGCGCCAGCAGCCAAGGCGAGACCTCTAGCACAGATACGCAGTATTTT

d_gene: -
abundance: -
j_gene: TRBJ2-7
v_gene: TRBV7-9
CDR3aa: CASSYNYEQYF
CDR3nt: TGTGCCAGCAGCTACAACTACGAGCAGTACTTC